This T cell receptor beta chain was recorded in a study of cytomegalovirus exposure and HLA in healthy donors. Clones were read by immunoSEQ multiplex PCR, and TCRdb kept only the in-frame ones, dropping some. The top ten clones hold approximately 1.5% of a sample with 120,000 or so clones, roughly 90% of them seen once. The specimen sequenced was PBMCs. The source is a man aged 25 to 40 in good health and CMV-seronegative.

CDR3 nucleotides: TGTGCCAGCAGCTCCCGGACAGGGGGTTATGAAGCTTTCTTT. Its protein is CASSSRTGGYEAFF. The chain has TRBV7-2 and TRBJ1-1; TRBD1 matches 10 bases. The V gene end was trimmed by 4 bases and the J gene end by 7 bases; junction bases not matched to a gene: 6. The germline CDR1 and CDR2 sequences are SGHTA and FQGNSA. The CDR3 sequence is 14 residues long.